This T cell receptor (beta chain) was recovered during a study of blood T cell repertoires in COVID-19. Whole-study context: The study drew acute and convalescent COVID-19 samples from the United States, Italy and Spain. PBMCs, B-cell-depleted T cells, or T cells provided the cDNA or gDNA that made up the material.

Germline V gene sequence: CDR1 LNHDA, CDR2 SQIVND (reference sequence). The CDR3 extends over 14 amino acids. The V gene lost 3 bases and the J gene lost 0 bases, with 8 bases spanning the gap. Original processing notes: For nucleated cells, counts were estimated from reference gene primer amplification. TCRdb keeps only in-frame clones here, not all; method: immunoSEQ multiplex PCR. That table supplies the V and J calls and clone size; D and trimming were determined from the DNA. The sample shows 200,000 or so clones, roughly nine tenths of them seen only once. The specimen was peripheral blood. The clonotype comes from a man aged 65-85 years with active or convalescent COVID-19. The chain carries TRBV19 and TRBJ1-1, with D possibly TRBD1 on 5 matching bases. The CDR3 loop is CASSIGHLNTEAFF. Written as DNA, the CDR3 is TGTGCCAGTAGTATCGGACATTTGAACACTGAAGCTTTCTTT. Full variable domain (outside the CDR3, taken from reference TRBV19 and TRBJ1-1): DGGITQSPKYLFRKEGQNVTLSCEQNLNHDAMYWYRQDPGQGLRLIYYSQIVNDFQKGDIAEGYSVSREKKESFPLTVTSAQKNPTAFYLCASSIGHLNTEAFFGQGTRLTVV.